This T cell receptor beta chain was found in a study of shared clonotypes between healthy human individuals. Across the study: A donor's plate count was three for CD4 naive and three for CD4 memory; CD8 naive had two and CD8 memory one.

For this clone: The antigen is undetermined. The same CDR3 can be traced to other DNA sequences in this sample.

The length of the CDR3 is 14 residues. Trimming cost V 6 bases and J 4 bases; bases outside gene matches: 6. Germline loops: CDR1 LNHDA, CDR2 SQIVND (reference sequence). Sequencing was performed with immunoSEQ multiplex PCR; in TCRdb, only in-frame clones are kept and a portion is missing. Among roughly 640,000 clones listed, about 74% were seen once. The study, taken as a whole, reports: Lower generation probabilities were found for non-shared clonotypes than for those shared by all four donors.

This clonotype originated in a young woman in good health. Sequencing was performed on memory CD4+ T cells sorted from blood. Stated subset: CD45RA-negative fraction. The chain links TRBV19 to TRBJ1-1, with 9 positions matching TRBD1. CDR3 residues: CASSNRGRGTEAFF. Written as DNA, the CDR3 is TGTGCCAGTAGCAACAGGGGGCGCGGCACTGAAGCTTTCTTT.